These T cell receptor beta chains were read from a single sample in a study of blood T cell repertoires in COVID-19. Libraries were prepared by immunoSEQ multiplex PCR; TCRdb keeps only in-frame clonotypes and omits some of them. The sample shows approximately 71,000 clones, 79% of them seen only once. Sample: peripheral blood. These receptors were taken from a man aged 55 to 70 with active or convalescent COVID-19. The CDR3 runs from the conserved cysteine through the conserved F or W. A D gene is named only where the DNA matches it firmly. For some rows the clone size is stated as once, few or many, or as a class when expanded; others skip it.

v_gene	j_gene	abundance	d_gene	CDR3aa	CDR3nt
TRBV14	TRBJ2-3	-	-	CASSPLMSTDTQYF	TGTGCCAGCAGCCCGCTAATGAGCACAGATACGCAGTATTTT
TRBV7-9	TRBJ1-1	-	TRBD1	CASSFQTGGVNTEAFF	TGTGCCAGCAGCTTTCAGACAGGGGGGGTGAACACTGAAGCTTTCTTT
TRBV5-4	TRBJ1-3	-	-	CASSLGQHSGNTIYF	TGTGCCAGCAGCTTGGGACAGCACTCTGGAAACACCATATATTTT
TRBV4-1	TRBJ2-5	-	TRBD1	CASSQGSGGQRETQYF	TGCGCCAGCAGCCAAGGATCAGGGGGCCAACGGGAGACCCAGTACTTC
TRBV6-5	TRBJ1-6	-	-	CASSYRGPGVHSPLHF	TGTGCCAGCAGTTACCGAGGGCCAGGAGTTCATTCACCCCTCCACTTT
TRBV3-1/TRBV3-2	TRBJ1-2	-	TRBD1	CASSHGVAEIQGAVDYGYTF	TGTGCCAGCAGCCATGGGGTGGCTGAGATACAGGGGGCAGTTGACTATGGCTACACCTTC
TRBV2	TRBJ2-4	-	-	CASRTQDIQYF	TGTGCCAGCAGGACCCAGGACATTCAGTACTTC
TRBV18	TRBJ1-1	-	-	CASSPSQGVVNTEAFF	TGTGCCAGCTCACCATCCCAGGGTGTCGTGAACACTGAAGCTTTCTTT
TRBV15	TRBJ2-7	few	TRBD1	CATSSGTDHYEQYF	TGTGCCACCAGCAGCGGGACAGACCACTACGAGCAGTACTTC
TRBV5-5	TRBJ2-7	-	TRBD1	CASSFTGVEQYF	TGTGCCAGCAGTTTCACAGGGGTCGAGCAGTACTTC
TRBV7-8	TRBJ2-1	-	TRBD2	CASSLDSGTSGPNEQFF	TGTGCCAGCAGCTTAGACTCTGGGACTAGCGGGCCCAATGAGCAGTTCTTC
TRBV7-8	TRBJ2-1	few	-	CASSQLTTYNEQFF	TGTGCCAGCAGCCAATTGACAACCTACAATGAGCAGTTCTTC
TRBV30	TRBJ2-3	once	-	CAWSEGGLGPDTQYF	TGTGCCTGGAGTGAGGGGGGGTTAGGCCCAGATACGCAGTATTTT
TRBV20-1	TRBJ2-3	once	-	CSASRRGYTDTDTQYF	TGCAGTGCTAGTAGAAGGGGCTACACGGACACAGATACGCAGTATTTT
TRBV7-3	TRBJ2-1	few	-	CASSAGIGGEQFF	TGTGCCAGCAGCGCGGGGATTGGGGGTGAGCAGTTCTTC
TRBV25-1	TRBJ2-1	-	TRBD2	CASRGLAGKSSYNEQFF	TGTGCCAGCAGGGGACTAGCGGGGAAGAGCTCCTACAATGAGCAGTTCTTC
TRBV6-1	TRBJ2-3	-	TRBD1	CASSDQTGANTDTQYF	TGTGCCAGCAGTGACCAGACAGGGGCGAACACAGATACGCAGTATTTT
TRBV30	TRBJ1-4	few	-	CAWSAGYEKLFF	TGTGCCTGGAGTGCAGGGTATGAAAAACTGTTTTTT
TRBV5-1	TRBJ1-4	-	-	CASSTGGGTAEKLFF	TGCGCCAGCAGCACCGGGGGAGGGACTGCTGAAAAACTGTTTTTT
TRBV27	TRBJ2-3	few	TRBD2	CASGPGLAGVITDTQYF	TGTGCCAGCGGCCCGGGACTAGCGGGGGTGATCACAGATACGCAGTATTTT
TRBV28	TRBJ2-1	-	-	CASSLLEGLREQFF	TGTGCCAGCAGTTTATTGGAGGGTCTTAGGGAGCAGTTCTTC
TRBV14	TRBJ1-4	once	-	CASSQLGTTNEKLFF	TGTGCCAGCAGCCAACTCGGTACAACTAATGAAAAACTGTTTTTT
TRBV30	TRBJ1-1	-	TRBD1	CAWSVHWTGRVSDTEAFF	TGTGCCTGGAGTGTACACTGGACAGGGCGGGTTTCGGACACTGAAGCTTTCTTT
TRBV7-3	TRBJ1-3	-	-	CASKRRNTIYF	TGTGCCAGCAAGCGTCGAAACACCATATATTTT
TRBV2	TRBJ2-3	-	-	CASRRLLGTDTQYF	TGTGCCAGCAGGAGATTGCTAGGTACAGATACGCAGTATTTT
TRBV5-1	TRBJ1-3	few	-	CASSFSGTGNTIYF	TGCGCCAGCAGCTTTTCAGGGACTGGAAACACCATATATTTT
TRBV3-1/TRBV3-2	TRBJ1-1	-	-	CASSQGMNTEAFF	TGTGCCAGCAGCCAAGGTATGAACACTGAAGCTTTCTTT
TRBV7-3	TRBJ2-1	-	-	CASSFPGTPYNEQFF	TGTGCCAGCAGCTTCCCGGGAACTCCTTACAATGAGCAGTTCTTC
TRBV24-1	TRBJ2-1	-	TRBD2	CATSVQGGLGEQFF	TGTGCCACCAGTGTCCAGGGAGGGCTTGGTGAGCAGTTCTTC
TRBV9	TRBJ2-2	once	-	CASSAGQRVNTGELFF	TGTGCCAGCAGCGCCGGACAGAGAGTTAACACCGGGGAGCTGTTTTTT
TRBV5-6	TRBJ1-4	-	-	CASSLLQGMGPTNEKLFF	TGTGCCAGCAGCTTGCTGCAGGGGATGGGGCCAACTAATGAAAAACTGTTTTTT
TRBV24-1	TRBJ1-5	-	TRBD1	CATSPGGDYNQPQHF	TGTGCCACCAGCCCAGGGGGCGATTACAATCAGCCCCAGCATTTT
TRBV7-6	TRBJ2-2	-	TRBD1	CASSILPGTGGVYTGELFF	TGTGCCAGCAGCATACTCCCCGGGACAGGGGGCGTATACACCGGGGAGCTGTTTTTT
TRBV6-2/TRBV6-3	TRBJ1-2	-	TRBD1	CASSFGQGDYGYTF	TGTGCCAGCAGCTTTGGACAGGGGGACTATGGCTACACCTTC
TRBV24-1	TRBJ2-4	-	TRBD2	CATGEGSKNIQYF	TGTGCCACCGGGGAGGGTTCCAAAAACATTCAGTACTTC
TRBV6-5	TRBJ1-5	-	TRBD1	CASAAQGDQPQHF	TGTGCCAGTGCGGCGCAGGGGGATCAGCCCCAGCATTTT
TRBV9	TRBJ1-4	-	-	CASSLQAGEKLFF	TGTGCCAGCAGCCTTCAAGCAGGGGAAAAACTGTTTTTT
TRBV18	TRBJ2-5	-	TRBD1	CASSPRTGVGETQYF	TGTGCCAGCTCACCCAGGACAGGGGTTGGAGAGACCCAGTACTTC
TRBV20-1	TRBJ2-3	-	-	CSAEVTDTQYF	TGCAGTGCTGAGGTCACAGATACGCAGTATTTT